This T cell receptor (beta chain) was profiled in a study of blood T cell repertoires in COVID-19. The data were produced by immunoSEQ multiplex PCR, yet TCRdb's version contains in-frame clones alone and is incomplete. The table includes roughly 250,000 clones, approximately 90% detected once. Participants were aged about 18 to 90 years, lived in around 22 US areas, and enrolled virtually. All recovered Cohort 3 donors got two negative PCRs, got clearance, or saw symptom resolution. The junction had 11 bases not matched to a gene; V was cut back by 10 bases and J by 4 bases. From germline, CDR1 is KGHSH and CDR2 LQKENI. The CDR3 runs 15 residues.

The receptor comes from a woman between 45 and 60 years old who had recovered from COVID-19. V and J are TRBV18 and TRBJ2-1; 9 nucleotides align to TRBD2. Sequencing was done on a sample of PBMCs or T cells enriched from blood (not recorded which). The DNA of the CDR3 is TGTGCCACCGCCCTTAGGACTAGCGAGTACAATGAGCAGTTCTTC. Its translation is CATALRTSEYNEQFF.